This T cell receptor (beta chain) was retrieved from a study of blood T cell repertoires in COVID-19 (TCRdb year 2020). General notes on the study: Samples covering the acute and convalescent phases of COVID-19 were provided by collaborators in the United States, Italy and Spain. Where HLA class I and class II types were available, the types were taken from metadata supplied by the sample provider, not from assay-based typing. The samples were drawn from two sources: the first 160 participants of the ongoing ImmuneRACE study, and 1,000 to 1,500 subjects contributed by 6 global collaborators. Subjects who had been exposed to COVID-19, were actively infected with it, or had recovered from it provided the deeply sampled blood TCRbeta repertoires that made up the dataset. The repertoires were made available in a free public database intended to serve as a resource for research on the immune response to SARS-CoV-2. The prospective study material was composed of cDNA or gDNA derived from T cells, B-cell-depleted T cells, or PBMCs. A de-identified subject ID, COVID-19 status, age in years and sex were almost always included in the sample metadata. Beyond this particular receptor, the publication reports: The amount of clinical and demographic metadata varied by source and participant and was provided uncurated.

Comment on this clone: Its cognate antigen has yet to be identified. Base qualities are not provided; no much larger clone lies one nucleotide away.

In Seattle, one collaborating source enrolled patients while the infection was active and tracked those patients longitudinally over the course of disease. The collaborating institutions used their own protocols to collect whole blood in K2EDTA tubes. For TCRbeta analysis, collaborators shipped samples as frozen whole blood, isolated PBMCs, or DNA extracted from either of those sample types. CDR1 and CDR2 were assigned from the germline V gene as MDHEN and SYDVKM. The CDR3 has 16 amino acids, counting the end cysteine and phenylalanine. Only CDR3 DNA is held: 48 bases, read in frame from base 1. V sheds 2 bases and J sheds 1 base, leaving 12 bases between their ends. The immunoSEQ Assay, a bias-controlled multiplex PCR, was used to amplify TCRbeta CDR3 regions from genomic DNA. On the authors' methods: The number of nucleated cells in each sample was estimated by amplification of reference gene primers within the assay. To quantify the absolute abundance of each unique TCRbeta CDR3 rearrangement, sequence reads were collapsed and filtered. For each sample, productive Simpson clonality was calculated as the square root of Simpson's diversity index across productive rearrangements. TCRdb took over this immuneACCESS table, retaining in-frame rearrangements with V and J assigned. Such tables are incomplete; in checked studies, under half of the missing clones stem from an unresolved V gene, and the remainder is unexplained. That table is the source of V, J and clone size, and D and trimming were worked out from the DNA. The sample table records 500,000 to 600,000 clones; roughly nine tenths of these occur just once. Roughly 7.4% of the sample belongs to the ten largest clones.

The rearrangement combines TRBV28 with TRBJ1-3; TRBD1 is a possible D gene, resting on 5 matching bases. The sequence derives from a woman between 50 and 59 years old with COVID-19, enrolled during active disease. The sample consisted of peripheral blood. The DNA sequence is TGTGCCAGCAGTTTAGGGGCGACACGGTCTGGAAACACCATATATTTT. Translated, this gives CASSLGATRSGNTIYF. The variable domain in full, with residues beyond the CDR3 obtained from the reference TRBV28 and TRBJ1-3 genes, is DVKVTQSSRYLVKRTGEKVFLECVQDMDHENMFWYRQDPGLGLRLIYFSYDVKMKEKGDIPEGYSVSREKKERFSLILESASTNQTSMYLCASSLGATRSGNTIYFGEGSWLTVV.